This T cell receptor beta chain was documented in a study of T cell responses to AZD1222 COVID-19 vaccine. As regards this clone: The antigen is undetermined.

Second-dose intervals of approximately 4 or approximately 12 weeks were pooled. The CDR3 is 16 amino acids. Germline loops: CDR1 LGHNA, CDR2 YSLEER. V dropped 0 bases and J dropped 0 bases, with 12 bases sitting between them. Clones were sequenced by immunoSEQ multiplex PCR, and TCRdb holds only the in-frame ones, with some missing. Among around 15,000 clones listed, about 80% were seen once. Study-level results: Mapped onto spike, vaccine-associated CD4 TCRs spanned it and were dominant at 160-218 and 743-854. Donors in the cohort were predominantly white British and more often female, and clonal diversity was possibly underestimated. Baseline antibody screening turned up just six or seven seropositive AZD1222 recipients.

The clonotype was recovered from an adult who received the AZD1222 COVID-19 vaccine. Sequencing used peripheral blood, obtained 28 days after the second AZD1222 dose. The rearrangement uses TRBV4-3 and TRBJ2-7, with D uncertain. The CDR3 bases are TGCGCCAGCAGCCAAGATCGAACACCGGCCTCCTACGAGCAGTACTTC. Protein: CASSQDRTPASYEQYF.